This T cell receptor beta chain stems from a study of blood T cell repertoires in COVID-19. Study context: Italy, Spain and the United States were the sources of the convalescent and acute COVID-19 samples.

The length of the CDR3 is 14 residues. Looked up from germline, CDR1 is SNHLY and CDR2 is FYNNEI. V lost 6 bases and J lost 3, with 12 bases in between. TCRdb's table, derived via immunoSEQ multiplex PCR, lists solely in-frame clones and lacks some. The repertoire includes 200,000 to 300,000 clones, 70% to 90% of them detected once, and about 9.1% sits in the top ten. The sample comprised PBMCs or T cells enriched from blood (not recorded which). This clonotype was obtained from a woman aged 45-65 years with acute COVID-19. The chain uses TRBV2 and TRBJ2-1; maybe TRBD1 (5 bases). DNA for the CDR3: TGTGCCAGCAGGGGAACAGGAGTCTACAATGAGCAGTTCTTC. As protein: CASRGTGVYNEQFF.